This T cell receptor (beta chain) was recovered during a study of shared clonotypes between healthy human individuals. Researchers divided each subset's genomic DNA evenly across several immunoSEQ plates. The repertoire was sequenced with immunoSEQ multiplex PCR; TCRdb's copy has only in-frame clones and lacks some. The profile shows a few million clones, more than 90% of them singletons. In this sample, this clone turned up a few times. V was cut by 1 base and J by 2 bases, with 9 bases left in between. Germline V gives CDR1 GTSNPN, CDR2 SVGIG (reference sequence). The CDR3 extends over 14 amino acids.

The source material was naive CD4+ T cells sorted from blood. Subset reported: CD45RA+ positively selected. The clonotype comes from a man in his late teens or twenties in good health. The V and J genes are TRBV30 and TRBJ1-5, with D tentatively TRBD1 (5 bases). CDR3 sequence reads: CAWSAQAGNQPQHF. The CDR3 bases are TGTGCCTGGAGTGCACAGGCGGGCAATCAGCCCCAGCATTTT.